This paragraph covers one TCR beta chain sequence. The antigen this receptor binds is unknown. It has no much larger one-base neighbor in the sample; base qualities were not kept. The sample contains more than one DNA sequence encoding this CDR3. Whole blood was collected in K2EDTA tubes by collaborating institutions according to the institutions' own protocols. Collaborator samples were shipped for TCRbeta analysis as frozen whole blood, isolated PBMCs, or DNA extracted from either sample type. The record originates from a study of blood T cell repertoires in COVID-19 (dated by TCRdb to between 2020 and 2021). In the study overall: The collaborator samples originated in the United States, Italy and Spain and spanned the acute and convalescent phases of COVID-19. The prospective study material was composed of cDNA or gDNA derived from T cells, B-cell-depleted T cells, or PBMCs. The dataset comprised deeply sampled blood TCRbeta repertoires from subjects exposed to, actively infected with, or recovered from COVID-19. The repertoires were released in a freely available public database meant as a resource for research on the immune response to SARS-CoV-2. The samples were drawn from two sources: the first 160 participants of the ongoing ImmuneRACE study, and some 1,300 subjects contributed by 6 global collaborators. Sample metadata almost always included a de-identified subject ID, COVID-19 status, age in years and sex. Where HLA class I and class II types were available, the types were taken from metadata supplied by the sample provider, not from assay-based typing. Beyond this particular receptor, the publication reports: Clinical and demographic metadata were provided uncurated, with the amount varying by source and participant.

The immunoSEQ Assay, a bias-controlled multiplex PCR, was used to amplify TCRbeta CDR3 regions from genomic DNA. Per the original workflow: The number of nucleated cells in each sample was estimated from the amplification of reference gene primers within the assay. To quantify the absolute abundance of each unique TCRbeta CDR3 rearrangement, sequence reads were collapsed and filtered. For each sample, productive Simpson clonality was calculated as the square root of Simpson's diversity index over productive rearrangements. TCRdb carries this immuneACCESS record with in-frame sequences only. Its versions omit some clonotypes, under half of them owing to an unresolved V gene in the studies checked, with the rest unexplained. Clone size and V and J calls were adopted from that table, with D and trimming inferred from the DNA. This sample comprises about 480,000 clones, more than 85% of them detected only once. Around 4.4% of the sample goes to the ten largest clones.

Sequences KGHSH (CDR1) and LQKENI (CDR2) are obtained from the germline V gene. From its cysteine to its phenylalanine, the CDR3 spans 14 amino acids. The CDR3 DNA has 42 bases and is translated from base 1. V lost 6 bases and J lost 3 bases, and the count of bases not matched to a germline gene is 4. The rearranged chain carries TRBV18 and TRBJ1-2; 10 central nucleotides agree with TRBD1. The sequence was collected from a woman under 40 with acute or convalescent COVID-19. Sequenced input: peripheral blood. The CDR3 region: CASSPGTGDYGYTF. Here is the DNA: TGTGCCAGCTCCCCTGGGACAGGGGACTATGGCTACACCTTC.